This TCR beta chain emerged from a study of cytomegalovirus exposure and HLA in healthy donors. Study information: The 666 first-cohort repertoires shared a platform with the approximately 120 validation repertoires, as reported in a later analysis.

TCRdb's copy holds only in-frame clones and misses some; the assay was immunoSEQ multiplex PCR. The sample includes over 60,000 clones, 85% to 95% of them seen just once. For this clone: Its antigen is not known.

The CDR3 totals 14 residues. Germline V gives CDR1 MNHNS, CDR2 SASEGT. V was pared by 8 bases and J by 1 base, with 13 bases between. Study-wide results and limits: Reported results showed that the classifier diagnosed cytomegalovirus status with high specificity and sensitivity.

This sequence joins TRBV6-1 and TRBJ2-3, with TRBD1 as a possible D gene (5 bases). Sequencing input: PBMCs. The receptor comes from a man between 18 and 29 years old in good health and CMV-seronegative. The chain's CDR3 is CASSIRVGTDTQYF. As DNA, the CDR3 is TGTGCCAGCTCCATCAGGGTCGGCACAGATACGCAGTATTTT.